This T cell receptor (beta chain) stems from a study of shared T cell receptors in the human thymus. TCRdb's copy holds only in-frame clones and misses some; the assay was immunoSEQ multiplex PCR. The sample records roughly 560,000 clones, around 78% being singletons. The data also belong to a second study, concerning human thymus T cells. This second study says: Congenital heart defects were the reason for the corrective surgery that the donors, healthy Finnish infants, were having. Thymic resections from corrective heart surgery supplied the tissue. Thymic and blood repertoires seemed to favor certain V and J genes. Thymic repertoires of unrelated individuals were reported in related research to overlap highly.

The sequenced sample was thymocytes. The clonotype was recovered from a boy younger than two with a congenital heart defect.

The DNA of the CDR3 is TGTGCCAGCAGTTCCCCCCTGACAGGGTATCTTGGCTACACCTTC. Translated, it gives CASSSPLTGYLGYTF. V is TRBV28 and J is TRBJ1-2, with 7 nucleotides matching TRBD1. The germline CDR1 and CDR2 sequences are MDHEN and SYDVKM. V lost 4 bases and J lost 7; bases outside the gene matches: 12. CDR3 length: 15 residues.